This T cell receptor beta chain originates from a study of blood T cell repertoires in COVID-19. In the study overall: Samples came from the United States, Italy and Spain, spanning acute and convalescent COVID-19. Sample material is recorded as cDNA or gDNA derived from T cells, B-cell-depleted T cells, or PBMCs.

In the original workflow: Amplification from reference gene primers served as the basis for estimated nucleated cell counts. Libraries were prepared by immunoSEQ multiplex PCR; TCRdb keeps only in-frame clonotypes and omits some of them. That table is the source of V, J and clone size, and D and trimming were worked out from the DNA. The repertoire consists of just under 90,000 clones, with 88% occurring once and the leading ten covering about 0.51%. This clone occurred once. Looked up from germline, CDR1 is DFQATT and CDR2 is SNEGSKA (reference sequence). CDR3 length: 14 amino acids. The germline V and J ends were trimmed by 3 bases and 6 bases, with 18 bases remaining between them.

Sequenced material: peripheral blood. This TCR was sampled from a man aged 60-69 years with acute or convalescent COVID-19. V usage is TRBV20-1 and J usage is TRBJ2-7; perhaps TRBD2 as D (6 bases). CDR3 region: CSASLVGGLGEQYF. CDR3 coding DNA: TGCAGTGCTAGTTTGGTGGGAGGTCTGGGCGAGCAGTACTTC.